These 22 T cell receptor beta chains share one sample of origin, sequenced in a study of T cells after yellow fever vaccination (dated by TCRdb to about 2019). The treatment or condition label, read with the paper, signifies: live attenuated yellow fever vaccine strain. Library construction relied on 5' RACE. This sample was sequenced with an Illumina HiSeq 2500. TCRdb ran its own pipeline on the public reads, namely fastp trimming at Q25 and MiXCR clone calling, and kept in-frame beta chains. Rows with one shared CDR3 protein collapse into an entry with the most common genes and DNA. The sample table shows tens of thousands of distinct CDR3 sequences, and around 7% are seen once. The top ten clonotypes cover approximately 30% of the sample. This sample comprised CD8+ T cells sorted from PBMCs, obtained more than 8 days after the first yellow fever vaccination. The receptors here all came from a man aged 18 to 29 who received the YFV17D yellow fever vaccine.

This rearrangement joins TRBV7-9 to TRBJ2-7; D unclear. CDR3 length equals 13 residues. Germline values: CDR1 SEHNR, CDR2 FQNEAQ (reference sequence). V dropped 3 bases and J dropped 3 bases, with 9 bases sitting between them. Here the CDR3 reads CASSFNSYYEQYV. The CDR3 nucleotides are TGTGCCAGCAGCTTTAATTCCTACTACGAGCAGTACGTC.

There are a few counts of this clonotype. The chain carries TRBV21-1 and TRBJ2-7; no check of the table's D call, TRBD1, against the DNA was made. TRBV21-1 is flagged as a pseudogene. The CDR3 totals 14 residues. CDR3 region: CAPSLGGCSHEQYF. The DNA of the CDR3 is TGTGCCCCCTCATTGGGGGGGTGTTCTCACGAGCAGTACTTC.

This clonotype was counted many times. J is TRBJ2-1 and V is TRBV20-1, with TRBD1 as a possible D gene (6 bases). Trimming removed 3 bases from V and 12 bases from J, with 18 bases in between. The CDR3 spans 13 residues. Germline CDR1 DFQATT, CDR2 SNEGSKA (reference sequence). CDR3 sequence reads: CSARGNRDIRQFF. DNA for the CDR3: TGCAGTGCTAGGGGTAACCGGGACATACGGCAGTTCTTC.

The rearrangement uses TRBV12-3 or TRBV12-4 and TRBJ2-3, with 10 nucleotides matching TRBD2. The length of the CDR3 is 15 residues. Trimming removed 6 bases from V and 2 bases from J; junction bases left unmatched: 5. CDR3 sequence (DNA): TGTGCCAGCAGGCCTAGCGGGGGTTACACAGATACGCAGTATTTT. This codes for CASRPSGGYTDTQYF.

This clonotype was seen at least ten times. The V gene is TRBV20-1, the J gene TRBJ1-1; TRBD1 agrees at 10 bases. Trimming cost V 1 base and J 5 bases; bases outside gene matches: 4. The CDR3 totals 14 residues. Germline values: CDR1 DFQATT, CDR2 SNEGSKA (reference sequence). The CDR3 loop is CSARGGQGETEAFF. CDR3 DNA sequence: TGCAGTGCTAGAGGAGGACAGGGGGAGACTGAAGCTTTCTTT.

This clonotype was detected only a few times. V is TRBV2 and J is TRBJ2-2, with D maybe TRBD1 (6 bases). The CDR3 sequence is 14 residues long. CDR1 is SNHLY and CDR2 is FYNNEI in the germline V gene. V gave up 5 bases and J gave up 1 base, with 8 bases separating them. CDR3 nucleotide sequence: TGTGCCAGCAGTTGGACAGAGAACACCGGGGAGCTGTTTTTT. Translated, it gives CASSWTENTGELFF.

This clonotype appeared many times. This chain connects TRBV4-3 to TRBJ2-7; 8 bases match TRBD1. In germline, CDR1 is LGHNA, CDR2 YSLEER. After removal of 0 bases from V and 4 bases from J, the junction contained 8 bases not matched to a gene. The length of the CDR3 is 16 residues. Here the CDR3 reads CASSQDTGQGNYEQYF. The CDR3, as DNA: TGCGCCAGCAGCCAAGATACCGGACAGGGAAATTACGAGCAGTACTTC.

This clonotype was counted at least ten times. The chain joins TRBV5-1 to TRBJ1-1; a possible D gene is TRBD1 (6 bases). Trimming removed 0 bases at V and 1 base at J, with 10 bases between. This CDR3 spans 15 amino acids. Germline V gene sequence: CDR1 SGHRS, CDR2 YFSETQ. The CDR3 nucleotides read TGCGCCAGCAGCTTGGCGGGGGCACCGAACACTGAAGCTTTCTTT. Residues: CASSLAGAPNTEAFF.

This clonotype was seen many times. This chain's CDR3 is CASSQWDDDEQFF. The CDR3 nucleotides are TGTGCCAGCAGCCAGTGGGATGACGATGAGCAGTTCTTC. The chain uses TRBV6-1 and TRBJ2-1, with D unresolved. The germline V and J ends were trimmed by 6 bases and 8 bases, with 14 bases remaining between them. From germline, CDR1 is MNHNS and CDR2 SASEGT. The CDR3 contains 13 residues.

This clonotype was recorded many times. The genes are TRBV27 and TRBJ2-7; 9 bases align to TRBD2. This CDR3 comprises 14 residues. Germline CDR1 is MNHEY and CDR2 is SMNVEV (reference sequence). Trimming removed 2 bases from V and 2 bases from J; junction bases left unmatched: 1. The CDR3 bases are TGTGCCAGCAGTTTAGGCGGGGGGGCCTACGAGCAGTACTTC. Translated: CASSLGGGAYEQYF.

This clonotype was counted ten times or more. V gene TRBV4-3 combines with J gene TRBJ1-4, with 8 bases identical to TRBD1. V shed 4 bases and J 5 bases; nucleotides not matched to a gene: 3. Germline V lookup: CDR1 LGHNA, CDR2 YSLEER. The CDR3 has 14 amino acids. The chain's CDR3 is CASSPRTGNEKLFF. The CDR3 DNA reads as TGCGCCAGCAGCCCGCGGACAGGGAATGAAAAACTGTTTTTT.

This clonotype came up many times. The J gene is TRBJ2-3, the V gene TRBV3-1; 7 bases are a match to TRBD2. J lost 4 bases, V lost 0 bases, and 7 bases had no gene match. Germline V gene sequence: CDR1 LGHDT, CDR2 YNNKEL (reference sequence). The CDR3 consists of 16 residues. The CDR3 DNA sequence: TGTGCCAGCAGCCAAGAGGCCCGGGGGGACTCAGATACGCAGTATTTT. Residues: CASSQEARGDSDTQYF.

This clonotype has ten or more counts. The V gene is TRBV5-5, the J gene TRBJ1-1; D is unclear. Per the germline V gene, CDR1 is SGHKS and CDR2 is YYEKEE (reference sequence). The V gene lost 3 bases and the J gene lost 6 bases, with 15 bases spanning the gap. There are 14 residues in the CDR3. Here the CDR3 DNA reads TGTGCCAGCAGCTCTTATAGCCGCGAACCTGAAGCTTTCTTT. As protein: CASSSYSREPEAFF.

The sample holds many counts of this clonotype. V usage is TRBV30 and J usage is TRBJ2-5, with 13 bases identical to TRBD2. CDR1 is GTSNPN, CDR2 SVGIG, per germline (reference sequence). The CDR3 has 15 amino acids. Trimming cost V 7 bases and J 5 bases; bases outside gene matches: 10. Written as DNA, the CDR3 is TGTGCCTATGGACTAGCGGGGGCCCTTGCGGAGACCCAGTACTTC. This encodes CAYGLAGALAETQYF. The full variable domain, its missing parts supplied by reference TRBV30 and TRBJ2-5, is SQTIHQWPATLVQPVGSPLSLECTVEGTSNPNLYWYRQAAGRGLQLLFYSVGIGQISSEVPQNLSASRPQDRQFILSSKKLLLSDSGFYLCAYGLAGALAETQYFGPGTRLLVL.

This clonotype was counted ten times or more. V and J are TRBV3-1 and TRBJ2-7, with TRBD1 identical over 7 bases. The V segment lost 4 bases and the J segment 4 bases; nucleotides outside the gene matches: 4. The CDR3 is made up of 13 amino acids. Looked up from germline, CDR1 is LGHDT and CDR2 is YNNKEL (reference sequence). CDR3 in DNA: TGTGCCAGCAGCCGAGGGACAGCTTACGAGCAGTACTTC. Protein product: CASSRGTAYEQYF.

This chain uses TRBV6-1 with TRBJ1-5; D possibly corresponds to TRBD1 (6 bases). CDR1 is MNHNS, CDR2 SASEGT, per germline. This CDR3 has 17 amino acids. V was cut by 7 bases and J by 2 bases, with 21 bases left in between. The CDR3 DNA is TGTGCCAGCATTGACGCTGGGGGCGGAGTAGGCAATCAGCCCCAGCATTTT. Translating gives CASIDAGGGVGNQPQHF.

The chain is built from TRBV29-1 and TRBJ2-7; TRBD1 matches at 7 bases. The V and J ends lost 7 bases and 5 bases, in that order; junction bases with no gene match: 8. CDR3 length: 12 residues. Germline V lookup: CDR1 SQVTM, CDR2 ANQGSEA. For the CDR3, the DNA is TGCAGCGCCGAGACAGGGCAAGACGAGCAGTACTTC. Translated, it gives CSAETGQDEQYF.

This rearrangement joins TRBV6-2 or TRBV6-3 to TRBJ1-2, with 12 bases aligning to TRBD1. Trimming took 6 bases from V and 3 from J; bases not matched to a gene: 8. This CDR3 spans 16 amino acids. The V gene's germline CDR1 is MNHEY and CDR2 SVGEGT. The CDR3 spells CASRHPGTGGDYGYTF. CDR3 in DNA: TGTGCCAGCAGACACCCAGGGACAGGGGGCGACTATGGCTACACCTTC.

This rearrangement joins TRBV5-1 to TRBJ2-1, with 9 nucleotides matching TRBD2. Trimming removed 5 bases from V and 0 bases from J; junction bases left unmatched: 12. CDR1 is SGHRS and CDR2 is YFSETQ in the germline V gene. This CDR3 has 18 amino acids. CDR3 bases: TGCGCCAGCAGGCCCCCCGTTAGCGGGGGAAGCTCCTACAATGAGCAGTTCTTC. Translating gives CASRPPVSGGSSYNEQFF.

This clonotype was counted between two and nine times. This rearrangement joins TRBV6-1 to TRBJ2-3; D possibly corresponds to TRBD1 (5 bases). V was clipped by 6 bases and J by 0 bases, with 10 bases between them. Looked up from germline, CDR1 is MNHNS and CDR2 is SASEGT. CDR3 size: 14 residues. The CDR3 nucleotides are TGTGCCAGCAGCGCGACAGCTAGCACAGATACGCAGTATTTT. As protein: CASSATASTDTQYF.

This clonotype was detected ten times or more. V is TRBV18 and J is TRBJ1-5; possibly TRBD1 for D (6 bases). Between the trimmed V and J ends, which lost 4 bases and 8 bases, there was a span of 21 bases. Germline lookup yields CDR1 KGHSH and CDR2 LQKENI. This CDR3 is 16 amino acids long. The CDR3 sequence: CASSHTAGTEGEPQHF. The DNA of the CDR3 is TGTGCCAGCTCACATACGGCAGGGACTGAGGGGGAGCCCCAGCATTTT.

This clonotype appeared many times. This chain links TRBV20-1 with TRBJ2-7, with a possible D match to TRBD2 (5 bases). Trimming pared 6 bases from V and 4 bases from J, leaving 16 bases between. There are 13 residues in the CDR3. Germline-derived CDR1 and CDR2 are DFQATT and SNEGSKA (reference sequence). The CDR3 region is CSAEAGVGYEQYF. CDR3 sequence (DNA): TGCAGTGCAGAGGCCGGGGTGGGGTACGAGCAGTACTTC.